This paragraph covers one T cell receptor beta chain sequence. Its specificity is unknown. The data stem from a study of cytomegalovirus exposure and HLA in healthy donors. Broader study findings: Indistinguishable V segments, including TRBV6-2 and TRBV6-3, were excluded. According to reports, the classifier identified cytomegalovirus status with high specificity and sensitivity. As a later analysis showed, a missense DCLRE1C variant was linked to trimming of TCR beta V- and J-genes.

There are 14 residues in the CDR3. V lost 6 bases, J lost 4 bases, and 3 bases stayed unmatched. In germline, CDR1 is SNHLY, CDR2 FYNNEI. Primers included in the PCR were 60 Vbeta and 13 Jbeta primers. Sequenced by immunoSEQ multiplex PCR; TCRdb stores in-frame clones only, minus some. This sample has around 200,000 clones, with approximately 82% found just once. This chain links TRBV2 with TRBJ2-1, with 10 bases aligning to TRBD2. The clonotype was recovered from a middle-aged woman in good health and CMV-seronegative. Sequenced: PBMCs. This CDR3 reads CASRTSGPYNEQFF. CDR3 nucleotides: TGTGCCAGCAGGACTAGCGGGCCATACAATGAGCAGTTCTTC.